The 6 T cell receptor beta chains listed next were all sequenced from one sample in a study of tumor-infiltrating lymphocytes in primary liver carcinoma. The input was approximately 0.45 ug total RNA; TCR beta cDNA was made from it with a constant-region primer. Amplification in three nested multiplex PCR rounds with slightly modified ARM-PCR gave rise to TCR beta libraries. The two initial PCR rounds, 9 to 11 cycles each, used TRBV1-TRBV30 forward and C-beta reverse primers. TCRdb called the multiplex PCR reads again in MiXCR, with one record for every CDR3 protein. The sample records around 29,000 distinct CDR3 sequences, 70% to 80% being singletons. The roughly 20-34 mg bulk tissue piece was not sorted before simultaneous RNA and DNA extraction. Sequencing was done on a sample of liver tumor tissue from sampling region 5. The subset was: tumor region T5, tumor centre. The receptors shown here come from a man in his forties with primary liver carcinoma and hepatitis B virus infection.

Worth noting for this clonotype: No DNA is shown, since the ends of the CDR3 on it are uncertain; the CDR3 is the one TCRdb lists. V is TRBV10-3 and J is TRBJ2-7; TRBD1, as called in the table, went unchecked against the DNA. The CDR3 is 14 amino acids long, termini counted. The germline V gene encodes CDR1 ENHRY and CDR2 SYGVKD. The CDR3 loop reads CAISFGTGAYRQYF.

Concerning this clonotype: The germline gene is not matched at one end of the junction; a read error may be the cause. This sequence joins TRBV29-1 and TRBJ1-1; D is perhaps TRBD1 (5 bases). CDR1 SQVTM and CDR2 ANQGSEA come from the germline V gene. The CDR3 is made up of 13 amino acids. For the CDR3, the DNA is TGCAACGTTGAAGGGACTGGGAACACTGAAGCTTTCTTT. Translating it yields CNVEGTGNTEAFF.

Worth noting for this clonotype: No conserved phenylalanine or tryptophan ends this CDR3, so it is likely a read error. The gene calls are TRBV11-2 and TRBJ2-7; 7 bases match TRBD2. Trimming removed 4 bases from V and 9 bases from J; junction bases left unmatched: 9. The CDR3 is made up of 13 amino acids. Germline lookup yields CDR1 SGHAT and CDR2 FQNNGV. CDR3: CASSSGGASGQYL. The CDR3 bases are TGTGCCAGCAGCTCCGGAGGGGCTAGCGGGCAGTACTTA.

A note on this clonotype: A read error may be the cause here, since a much bigger clone is one base away. The rearrangement links TRBV28 to TRBJ2-2; 9 bases map to TRBD1. Per germline, CDR1 MDHEN and CDR2 SYDVKM. The CDR3 has 14 residues. The CDR3 region has the DNA TGTGCCAGCAGAGGGACAGGGAAGTCCGGGGAGCTGCTTTTT. Residues: CASRGTGKSGELLF.

On this clonotype: This likely comes from a read error, as the CDR3 has no conserved phenylalanine or tryptophan at its end. The chain joins TRBV5-5 to TRBJ2-7; D remains ambiguous. Germline CDR1 and CDR2: SGHKS and YYEKEE (reference sequence). V lost 0 bases to trimming and J lost 0 bases, with 10 bases between them. This CDR3 region has 15 residues. CDR3 amino acids: CASSLVGWSSYEQYS. As DNA, the CDR3 is TGTGCCAGCAGCTTGGTAGGGTGGAGCTCCTACGAGCAGTACTCC.

Only one count was recorded for this clonotype. The chain has TRBV4-2 and TRBJ1-1; D uncertain. Looked up from germline, CDR1 is LGHNA and CDR2 is YNFKEQ. The CDR3 has 15 residues. With 1 base removed from V and 4 bases from J, the gap between germline ends came to 13 bases. CDR3 sequence: CASSQGGDMSTEAFF. As DNA, the CDR3 is TGTGCCAGCAGCCAAGGCGGAGACATGAGCACTGAAGCTTTCTTT.